The rows below give T cell receptor beta chains drawn from one sample of a study of T cells in Graves' hyperthyroidism and ophthalmopathy. TCRdb called the multiplex PCR reads again in MiXCR, with one record for every CDR3 protein. Among 110,000 to 150,000 distinct CDR3 sequences listed, over 20% were seen once. Sequencing input: blood. Receptors originate from a woman in her fifties or sixties with Graves' hyperthyroidism that later progressed to Graves' ophthalmopathy. CDR3s include the opening cysteine and the closing phenylalanine or tryptophan. Fields, in order: clone size, V gene, J gene, D gene, CDR3 protein, CDR3 DNA. A D gene is named only where the DNA matches it firmly. Part of the rows lack a size; the others show once, few, many or a class for expanded clones.

clone_size: few; v_call: TRBV20-1; j_call: TRBJ2-7; d_call: TRBD1; cdr3_aa: CSARGRTGGQYEQYF; cdr3_nt: TGCAGTGCTAGAGGCCGGACAGGGGGACAATACGAGCAGTACTTC
clone_size: -; v_call: TRBV10-2; j_call: TRBJ1-1; d_call: -; cdr3_aa: CASSESPRTEAFF; cdr3_nt: TGCGCCAGCAGTGAGTCCCCCCGCACTGAAGCTTTCTTT
clone_size: -; v_call: TRBV2; j_call: TRBJ2-4; d_call: TRBD1; cdr3_aa: CASSGQGFIQYF; cdr3_nt: TGTGCCAGCAGTGGACAGGGGTTCATTCAGTACTTC
clone_size: many; v_call: TRBV20-1; j_call: TRBJ2-7; d_call: TRBD1; cdr3_aa: CSATTKRGQGLDEQYF; cdr3_nt: TGCAGTGCTACTACCAAGCGGGGACAGGGTTTGGACGAGCAGTACTTC
clone_size: -; v_call: TRBV6-2/TRBV6-3; j_call: TRBJ2-7; d_call: -; cdr3_aa: CASSYGRPLGREQYF; cdr3_nt: TGTGCCAGCAGTTACGGTAGACCCCTTGGTCGCGAGCAGTACTTC
clone_size: many; v_call: TRBV30; j_call: TRBJ1-4; d_call: -; cdr3_aa: CAGSTWGARGGEKLFF; cdr3_nt: TGTGCCGGCTCAACCTGGGGGGCCCGAGGGGGTGAAAAACTGTTTTTT
clone_size: -; v_call: TRBV10-2; j_call: TRBJ2-1; d_call: -; cdr3_aa: CASSESRWVDEQFF; cdr3_nt: TGCGCCAGCAGTGAGTCGCGTTGGGTCGATGAGCAGTTCTTC
clone_size: many; v_call: TRBV3-1; j_call: TRBJ2-2; d_call: -; cdr3_aa: CASSRVNTGELFF; cdr3_nt: TGTGCCAGCAGCCGAGTGAACACCGGGGAGCTGTTTTTT
clone_size: many; v_call: TRBV20-1; j_call: TRBJ1-2; d_call: TRBD1; cdr3_aa: CSAARDREGYGYTF; cdr3_nt: TGCAGTGCCGCCAGGGACAGGGAGGGCTATGGCTACACCTTC
clone_size: many; v_call: TRBV5-1; j_call: TRBJ1-6; d_call: TRBD1; cdr3_aa: CASSSDGQGRGETLHF; cdr3_nt: TGCGCCAGCAGCTCGGATGGACAGGGGCGCGGGGAAACCCTCCACTTT
clone_size: few; v_call: TRBV5-6; j_call: TRBJ1-2; d_call: -; cdr3_aa: CASSLIYSGYTF; cdr3_nt: TGTGCCAGCAGCTTGATATACAGTGGCTACACCTTC
clone_size: -; v_call: TRBV20-1; j_call: TRBJ1-4; d_call: TRBD1; cdr3_aa: CSARVNRGGEKLFF; cdr3_nt: TGCAGTGCTAGAGTAAACAGGGGCGGTGAAAAACTGTTTTTT
clone_size: -; v_call: TRBV5-1; j_call: TRBJ2-3; d_call: -; cdr3_aa: CASSLESGTDTQYF; cdr3_nt: TGCGCCAGCAGCTTGGAGTCGGGGACAGATACGCAGTATTTT
clone_size: many; v_call: TRBV27; j_call: TRBJ2-7; d_call: -; cdr3_aa: CASSLWGRGVMDEQYF; cdr3_nt: TGTGCCAGCAGTTTATGGGGCAGGGGGGTTATGGACGAGCAGTACTTC
clone_size: many; v_call: TRBV24-1; j_call: TRBJ2-2; d_call: TRBD1; cdr3_aa: CATRGGQGYTGELFF; cdr3_nt: TGTGCCACCAGGGGAGGACAGGGGTACACCGGGGAGCTGTTTTTT
clone_size: few; v_call: TRBV5-1; j_call: TRBJ2-1; d_call: -; cdr3_aa: CASSLGRSVNEQFF; cdr3_nt: TGCGCCAGCAGCTTGGGGAGGTCGGTCAATGAGCAGTTCTTC
clone_size: many; v_call: TRBV29-1; j_call: TRBJ1-1; d_call: TRBD1; cdr3_aa: CSVQTGMNTEAFF; cdr3_nt: TGCAGCGTCCAGACAGGGATGAACACTGAAGCTTTCTTT
clone_size: many; v_call: TRBV18; j_call: TRBJ2-7; d_call: -; cdr3_aa: CASSPGAYEQYF; cdr3_nt: TGTGCCAGCTCACCAGGGGCGTACGAGCAGTACTTC
clone_size: few; v_call: TRBV30; j_call: TRBJ1-6; d_call: -; cdr3_aa: CAWSVGRDSPLHF; cdr3_nt: TGTGCCTGGAGTGTAGGCAGGGACTCACCCCTCCACTTT
clone_size: many; v_call: TRBV12-3/TRBV12-4; j_call: TRBJ2-3; d_call: -; cdr3_aa: CASSLEGGSCTDTQYF; cdr3_nt: TGTGCCAGCAGTTTAGAAGGAGGATCCTGCACAGATACGCAGTATTTT
clone_size: -; v_call: TRBV10-3; j_call: TRBJ2-7; d_call: -; cdr3_aa: CASGAGEQYF; cdr3_nt: TGTGCTTCGGGAGCTGGGGAGCAGTACTTC
clone_size: many; v_call: TRBV20-1; j_call: TRBJ1-4; d_call: -; cdr3_aa: CSARSGEKLFF; cdr3_nt: TGCAGTGCTAGATCCGGTGAAAAACTGTTTTTT
clone_size: many; v_call: TRBV27; j_call: TRBJ1-6; d_call: -; cdr3_aa: CASSRDVGRTNSPLHF; cdr3_nt: TGTGCCAGCAGTCGGGACGTAGGCAGGACGAATTCACCCCTCCACTTT
clone_size: few; v_call: TRBV27; j_call: TRBJ2-2; d_call: -; cdr3_aa: CASSLDSSSGELFF; cdr3_nt: TGTGCCAGCAGTTTGGACAGTTCGTCCGGGGAGCTGTTTTTT
clone_size: few; v_call: TRBV9; j_call: TRBJ1-1; d_call: -; cdr3_aa: CASSVGRARNTEAFF; cdr3_nt: TGTGCCAGCAGCGTAGGGAGGGCTAGAAACACTGAAGCTTTCTTT
clone_size: many; v_call: TRBV3-1; j_call: TRBJ1-1; d_call: -; cdr3_aa: CASSQDRNTEAFF; cdr3_nt: TGTGCCAGCAGCCAAGACAGGAACACTGAAGCTTTCTTT
clone_size: many; v_call: TRBV12-3/TRBV12-4; j_call: TRBJ2-2; d_call: -; cdr3_aa: CASSRGRNTGELFF; cdr3_nt: TGTGCCAGCAGTCGGGGTCGGAATACCGGGGAGCTGTTTTTT
clone_size: many; v_call: TRBV7-2; j_call: TRBJ1-5; d_call: TRBD1; cdr3_aa: CASSLQGGQPQHF; cdr3_nt: TGTGCCAGCAGCCTGCAGGGGGGTCAGCCCCAGCATTTT
clone_size: many; v_call: TRBV29-1; j_call: TRBJ1-3; d_call: -; cdr3_aa: CSAAKGTSQGNTIYF; cdr3_nt: TGCAGCGCCGCCAAAGGGACATCTCAGGGAAACACCATATATTTT
clone_size: many; v_call: TRBV20-1; j_call: TRBJ2-5; d_call: TRBD2; cdr3_aa: CSASGGRAYQETQYF; cdr3_nt: TGCAGTGCTAGCGGCGGGAGGGCCTACCAAGAGACCCAGTACTTC
clone_size: many; v_call: TRBV28; j_call: TRBJ2-7; d_call: -; cdr3_aa: CASKSSRPSYEQYF; cdr3_nt: TGTGCCAGCAAATCCTCGCGGCCTTCCTACGAGCAGTACTTC
clone_size: few; v_call: TRBV7-9; j_call: TRBJ2-7; d_call: -; cdr3_aa: CASSLDWRGEQYF; cdr3_nt: TGTGCCAGCAGCCTCGACTGGCGCGGCGAGCAGTACTTC
clone_size: few; v_call: TRBV29-1; j_call: TRBJ2-3; d_call: -; cdr3_aa: CSGRDLDTQYF; cdr3_nt: TGCAGCGGACGAGACTTAGATACGCAGTATTTT
clone_size: many; v_call: TRBV28; j_call: TRBJ2-1; d_call: -; cdr3_aa: CASTSGYNEQFF; cdr3_nt: TGTGCCAGCACGTCGGGGTACAATGAGCAGTTCTTC
clone_size: many; v_call: TRBV3-1; j_call: TRBJ2-1; d_call: -; cdr3_aa: CASSHGRTYNEQFF; cdr3_nt: TGTGCCAGCAGCCATGGTAGAACCTACAATGAGCAGTTCTTC
clone_size: many; v_call: TRBV3-1; j_call: TRBJ2-7; d_call: -; cdr3_aa: CASAGNYEQYF; cdr3_nt: TGTGCCAGCGCGGGGAACTACGAGCAGTACTTC
clone_size: many; v_call: TRBV3-1; j_call: TRBJ1-1; d_call: -; cdr3_aa: CASSQGAGAWTEAFF; cdr3_nt: TGTGCCAGCAGCCAAGGGGCCGGGGCATGGACTGAAGCTTTCTTT
clone_size: many; v_call: TRBV12-3/TRBV12-4; j_call: TRBJ1-1; d_call: TRBD1; cdr3_aa: CASSLTGAVNTEAFF; cdr3_nt: TGTGCCAGCAGTTTGACAGGGGCCGTGAACACTGAAGCTTTCTTT
clone_size: many; v_call: TRBV28; j_call: TRBJ1-1; d_call: TRBD1; cdr3_aa: CASSPTDRIVAFF; cdr3_nt: TGTGCCAGCAGCCCCACGGACAGGATTGTAGCTTTCTTT
clone_size: -; v_call: TRBV9; j_call: TRBJ2-7; d_call: -; cdr3_aa: CASSVGGTGEQYF; cdr3_nt: TGTGCCAGCAGCGTAGGAGGCACGGGGGAGCAGTACTTC
clone_size: many; v_call: TRBV28; j_call: TRBJ1-1; d_call: -; cdr3_aa: CASSLRPAEAFF; cdr3_nt: TGTGCCAGCAGCCTACGCCCAGCTGAAGCTTTCTTT
clone_size: many; v_call: TRBV3-1; j_call: TRBJ1-1; d_call: -; cdr3_aa: CASSVSVPTTEAFF; cdr3_nt: TGTGCCAGCAGCGTCTCCGTCCCCACGACTGAAGCTTTCTTT
clone_size: few; v_call: TRBV7-9; j_call: TRBJ1-4; d_call: -; cdr3_aa: CASTQSLTTNEKLFF; cdr3_nt: TGTGCCAGCACCCAGTCACTGACAACTAATGAAAAACTGTTTTTT
clone_size: many; v_call: TRBV2; j_call: TRBJ1-2; d_call: -; cdr3_aa: CASSARLPGQGTAGYTF; cdr3_nt: TGTGCCAGCAGCGCCAGACTACCGGGACAAGGGACGGCGGGCTACACCTTC
clone_size: many; v_call: TRBV11-2; j_call: TRBJ1-1; d_call: -; cdr3_aa: CASSFSGKAFF; cdr3_nt: TGTGCCAGCAGCTTTTCAGGGAAAGCTTTCTTT
clone_size: once; v_call: TRBV11-2; j_call: TRBJ2-7; d_call: TRBD1; cdr3_aa: CASSLGTGGAISYEQYF; cdr3_nt: TGTGCCAGCAGCTTAGGGACAGGGGGTGCTATCTCCTACGAGCAGTACTTC
clone_size: few; v_call: TRBV3-1; j_call: TRBJ1-4; d_call: -; cdr3_aa: CASSRGGYNEKLFF; cdr3_nt: TGTGCCAGCAGCCGAGGGGGGTATAATGAAAAACTGTTTTTT
clone_size: many; v_call: TRBV30; j_call: TRBJ2-5; d_call: TRBD1; cdr3_aa: CAWSVQDRGGETQYF; cdr3_nt: TGTGCCTGGAGTGTACAGGACAGGGGGGGAGAGACCCAGTACTTC
clone_size: few; v_call: TRBV11-2; j_call: TRBJ2-1; d_call: -; cdr3_aa: CASSVTGQAQEQFF; cdr3_nt: TGTGCCAGCAGTGTAACTGGGCAGGCGCAAGAGCAGTTCTTC
clone_size: many; v_call: TRBV5-1; j_call: TRBJ1-2; d_call: TRBD1; cdr3_aa: CASSLGQGVYTF; cdr3_nt: TGCGCCAGCAGCTTGGGACAGGGTGTCTACACCTTC
clone_size: -; v_call: TRBV10-3; j_call: TRBJ2-1; d_call: -; cdr3_aa: CAISEGDEQFF; cdr3_nt: TGTGCCATCAGCGAGGGAGATGAGCAGTTCTTC
clone_size: -; v_call: TRBV10-2; j_call: TRBJ2-7; d_call: -; cdr3_aa: CASTAIHEQYF; cdr3_nt: TGCGCCAGCACTGCGATCCACGAGCAGTACTTC
clone_size: many; v_call: TRBV5-1; j_call: TRBJ1-1; d_call: TRBD1; cdr3_aa: CASSLKPGQTNTEAFF; cdr3_nt: TGCGCCAGCAGCTTGAAACCGGGACAGACGAACACTGAAGCTTTCTTT
clone_size: -; v_call: TRBV11-1; j_call: TRBJ2-6; d_call: -; cdr3_aa: CASSMDWGAGANVLTF; cdr3_nt: TGTGCCAGCAGCATGGATTGGGGGGCCGGGGCCAACGTCCTGACTTTC